This T cell receptor (beta chain) stems from a study of T cells after yellow fever vaccination. This CDR3 is 15 amino acids long. The V and J ends lost 7 bases and 1 base, in that order; junction bases with no gene match: 1. Germline CDR1 MNHNY, CDR2 SVGAGI (reference sequence). Each CDR3 protein is one row after TCRdb ran MiXCR on the 5' RACE reads. Found here are some 300,000 distinct CDR3 sequences, around 10% of them singletons; the top ten hold 3% to 3.5%. This clonotype showed up just a few times. This TCR derives from a young man who received the YFV17D yellow fever vaccine. V usage is TRBV6-6 and J usage is TRBJ2-2, with 12 bases fitting TRBD2. The sequencing here drew on CD4+ T cells sorted from PBMCs, taken 5 days after the yellow fever booster vaccination. Here the CDR3 DNA reads TGTGCCAGCAAGGGACTAGCGGGGAACACCGGGGAGCTGTTTTTT. The encoded protein is CASKGLAGNTGELFF.